This T cell receptor (beta chain) was profiled in a study of regulatory T cells in long-lasting Graves disease. General study results and limits: Relative to newly diagnosed Graves' patients, persistent ones had lower TCR diversity.

This clonotype was recorded many times. Its antigen is as yet unknown. This CDR3 has 14 amino acids. Germline V gene data show CDR1 as LNHNV and CDR2 as YYDKDF (reference sequence). Trimming shortened V by 0 bases and J by 3 bases, and 8 bases separated the two germline ends. Time point given: persistent/refractory GD, antithyroid drugs over 5 years with positive TRAb. The TCR library was made from RNA that had been extracted from PBMCs in TRIzol. For TCR beta, libraries came from iRepertoire HTBI primers and Arm-PCR of CDR3 regions. From the multiplex PCR reads, TCRdb called clonotypes with MiXCR, one entry per CDR3 protein. In the table there are 300,000 to 350,000 distinct CDR3 sequences, roughly a fifth of which are singletons.

Sequencing was performed on peripheral blood mononuclear cells (PBMCs), taken when the disease was refractory, from a patient treated with antithyroid drugs. This sequence joins TRBV15 and TRBJ1-2; D not resolved. This sequence was found in a female donor with Graves disease. CDR3 bases: TGTGCCACCAGCAGAGATCCAACCCACTATGGCTACACCTTC. As protein: CATSRDPTHYGYTF.